Reported below is one TCR beta chain. Antigen unknown. Germline assignment: CDR1 SNHLY and CDR2 FYNNEI. The CDR3 consists of 14 residues. The ends lost 8 bases at V and 0 bases at J; junction bases unmatched: 3. The PCR contained 60 Vbeta and 13 Jbeta primers. The repertoire was sequenced with immunoSEQ multiplex PCR; TCRdb's copy has only in-frame clones and lacks some. The sample has 130,000 or so clones, roughly 75% seen once. This sample stems from a study of cytomegalovirus exposure and HLA in healthy donors. Study-level points and caveats: Researchers reported from a later analysis that most CMV-associated TCR beta chains appeared HLA-restricted. Reported results showed that the classifier diagnosed cytomegalovirus status with high specificity and sensitivity. Analysis performed later showed TCR beta chains linked to HLA being more clonally expanded than equally common others.

This receptor was identified in a man between 25 and 39 years old in good health and CMV-seronegative. The sample consisted of PBMCs. The rearrangement joins TRBV2 to TRBJ2-1; TRBD2 matches 8 bases. The CDR3 DNA is TGTGCCAGCTGGAGCGGGAGCTCCTACAATGAGCAGTTCTTC. Its protein product is CASWSGSSYNEQFF.